This T cell receptor (beta chain) originates from a study of cytomegalovirus exposure and HLA in healthy donors. Whole-study findings and limits: Presence/absence analysis assumed near-uniform sequencing depth across donors. Per a later analysis, about 15,000 TCR beta sequences showed association with HLA alleles at 0.05 false discovery rate. Previous analysis showed most TCR beta V segments were productive about 90% or about 30% of the time.

J lost 4 bases, V lost 4 bases, and 16 bases had no gene match. This CDR3 spans 18 amino acids. Germline CDR1 is SEHNR and CDR2 is FQNEAQ (reference sequence). Concerning this clone: Its antigen is undetermined.

13 Jbeta primers and 60 Vbeta primers were used for the PCR. TCRdb's copy holds only in-frame clones and misses some; the assay was immunoSEQ multiplex PCR. The table has some 160,000 clones, about 72% seen once. V gene TRBV7-9 combines with J gene TRBJ2-5; 9 bases line up with TRBD1. The source material was PBMCs. The origin of this receptor is a man aged 50 to 59 in good health and CMV-seropositive. The CDR3 DNA reads as TGTGCCAGCAGCTCTAAACAGGGGGCACGATATCCCGGAGAGACCCAGTACTTC. This translates into CASSSKQGARYPGETQYF.